This passage covers 15 T cell receptor beta chains from one sample sequenced in a study of blood T cells in healthy people across ages. With a J-beta primer mix and a sample-barcoded 5' primer, a second PCR ran about 7 to 11 cycles. TCRdb itself ran the 5' RACE reads through MiXCR, one entry per CDR3 protein. The sample holds roughly 1.5 million distinct CDR3 sequences, approximately 43% seen once. The sequenced sample was blood. The receptors originated from a woman younger than 35 in good health.

The chain couples TRBV28 to TRBJ1-1; D is undetermined. This CDR3 region has 15 residues. Between the trimmed V and J ends, which lost 1 base and 1 base, there was a span of 10 bases. Germline V CDR1 and CDR2: MDHEN, SYDVKM. In DNA form, the CDR3 reads TGTGCCAGCAGTTTATCCCCCAGACAGAACACTGAAGCTTTCTTT. Translating gives CASSLSPRQNTEAFF.

This clonotype was found a few times. This chain connects TRBV11-1 to TRBJ2-2; possible D gene TRBD1, 6 bases. Germline CDR1 SGHAT, CDR2 FQDESV (reference sequence). Trimming removed 5 bases from V and 7 bases from J, with 14 bases in between. The CDR3 is made up of 14 amino acids. The CDR3: CASSRTARDGELFF. Here the CDR3 DNA reads TGTGCCAGCAGCCGGACAGCACGGGACGGGGAGCTGTTTTTT. Complete variable domain (other parts from reference TRBV11-1 and TRBJ2-2): EAEVAQSPRYKITEKSQAVAFWCDPISGHATLYWYRQILGQGPELLVQFQDESVVDDSQLPKDRFSAERLKGVDSTLKIQPAELGDSAMYLCASSRTARDGELFFGEGSRLTVL.

The gene calls are TRBV6-1 and TRBJ2-7; TRBD1 agrees at 7 bases. The CDR3 spans 16 residues. Germline assignment: CDR1 MNHNS and CDR2 SASEGT. Trimming cost V 6 bases and J 0 bases; bases outside gene matches: 11. In nucleotides, the CDR3 is TGTGCCAGCAGCGAATTGGACAGGCGCTTCTCCTACGAGCAGTACTTC. Translating it yields CASSELDRRFSYEQYF.

The genes are TRBV9 and TRBJ1-4; D may be TRBD1 (5 bases). V lost 3 bases to trimming and J lost 1 base, with 7 bases between them. CDR1 SGDLS and CDR2 YYNGEE come from the germline V gene. CDR3 length: 14 amino acids. The CDR3: CASSARGTNEKLFF. The CDR3 DNA is TGTGCCAGCAGCGCGAGGGGAACTAATGAAAAACTGTTTTTT.

The gene calls are TRBV7-2 and TRBJ1-6; 7 bases match TRBD1. This CDR3 comprises 18 residues. CDR1 is SGHTA and CDR2 is FQGNSA in the germline V gene. V shed 4 bases and J 8 bases; nucleotides not matched to a gene: 17. The CDR3 sequence: CASSSDPRDRVEDSPLHF. CDR3 sequence (DNA): TGTGCCAGCAGCTCTGACCCCCGAGACAGGGTAGAGGATTCACCCCTCCACTTT. Based on the CDR3 plus reference TRBV7-2 and TRBJ1-6, the full variable domain is GAGVSQSPSNKVTEKGKDVELRCDPISGHTALYWYRQSLGQGLEFLIYFQGNSAPDKSGLPSDRFSAERTGGSVSTLTIQRTQQEDSAVYLCASSSDPRDRVEDSPLHFGNGTRLTVT.

This clonotype turned up a few times. The chain employs TRBV21-1 and TRBJ2-3. TRBV21-1 is shown as a pseudogene. This CDR3 region has 14 residues. CDR3 nucleotide sequence: TGTGCCAGCAGCAAAGGACCCGGCACAGATACGCAGTATTTT. Translating gives CASSKGPGTDTQYF.

This clonotype turned up a few times. The rearrangement uses TRBV6-5 and TRBJ1-2; tentatively, D is TRBD1 (5 bases). CDR3 length equals 11 residues. Germline V CDR1 and CDR2: MNHEY, SVGAGI. Trimming shortened V by 7 bases and J by 7 bases, and 10 bases separated the two germline ends. The CDR3 reads CASTKGAGYTF. CDR3 DNA: TGTGCCAGCACCAAAGGGGCTGGCTACACCTTC.

This clonotype turned up a few times. The CDR3 DNA is TGTGCCAGCAGCCAAGAGAACAGGGGCTACGGCTACACCTTC. Its translation: CASSQENRGYGYTF. The rearrangement uses TRBV14 and TRBJ1-2, with TRBD1 matching over 7 bases. The CDR3 loop spans 14 amino acids. The V gene end was trimmed by 0 bases and the J gene end by 8 bases; junction bases not matched to a gene: 6. The V gene's germline CDR1 is SGHDN and CDR2 FVKESK.

The chain couples TRBV6-2 or TRBV6-3 to TRBJ2-1; D is possibly TRBD2 (6 bases). The germline V gene has CDR1 MNHEY and CDR2 SVGEGT. CDR3 size: 13 residues. Trimming took 7 bases from V and 3 from J, leaving 10 bases between them. CDR3 protein: CASKDSGYNEQFF. The CDR3 nucleotides are TGTGCCAGCAAGGATAGCGGCTACAATGAGCAGTTCTTC.

This rearrangement joins TRBV10-3 to TRBJ1-2, with 7 bases lining up with TRBD1. The CDR3 extends over 15 amino acids. The germline V gene has CDR1 ENHRY and CDR2 SYGVKD. After removal of 4 bases from V and 2 bases from J, the junction contained 7 bases not matched to a gene. This CDR3 reads CAISGGSQGNYGYTF. As DNA, the CDR3 is TGTGCCATCAGTGGAGGGTCACAGGGGAACTATGGCTACACCTTC.

This clonotype occurred a few times. The chain is built from TRBV11-2 and TRBJ1-6; 7 nucleotides match TRBD1. Germline V gene lookup returns CDR1 SGHAT and CDR2 FQNNGV. Trimming took 5 bases from V and 7 from J; bases not matched to a gene: 11. The CDR3 consists of 16 residues. CDR3 nucleotide sequence: TGTGCCAGCAGCATTCACAGGGGACTGGACAATTCACCCCTCCACTTT. It is translated as CASSIHRGLDNSPLHF.

The chain employs TRBV6-2 or TRBV6-3 and TRBJ2-5, with 7 bases fitting TRBD2. V lost 0 bases and J lost 11; bases outside the gene matches: 18. The CDR3 totals 17 residues. CDR1 is MNHEY, CDR2 SVGEGT, per germline. CDR3 bases: TGTGCCAGCAGTTACTCGCCCGGACTAGGTAACGGCAATGAGCAGTACTTC. Its translation: CASSYSPGLGNGNEQYF.

This chain links TRBV12-3 or TRBV12-4 with TRBJ2-5, with D uncertain. V was cut by 1 base and J by 6 bases, with 9 bases left in between. This CDR3 contains 13 residues. CDR3 loop: CASSLGAEKTQYF. CDR3 sequence (DNA): TGTGCCAGCAGTTTAGGCGCAGAGAAGACCCAGTACTTC.

This clonotype was seen repeatedly, ten times or more. The chain uses TRBV7-6 and TRBJ2-7; D call uncertain. The ends were cut back, 0 bases at V and 4 bases at J, with 7 bases in the middle. The CDR3 covers 13 residues. The germline gives CDR1 SGHVS, CDR2 FNYEAQ. The CDR3 spells CASSLASDYEQYF. CDR3 nucleotide sequence: TGTGCCAGCAGCTTAGCGTCGGATTACGAGCAGTACTTC.

The chain has TRBV27 and TRBJ1-2, with 12 bases that match TRBD1. CDR1 and CDR2 (germline): MNHEY, SMNVEV (reference sequence). The CDR3 runs 14 residues. The junction had 4 bases not matched to a gene; V was cut back by 7 bases and J by 4 bases. For the CDR3, the DNA is TGTGCCAGCACGGGACAGGGGGCAACCTATGGCTACACCTTC. It translates to CASTGQGATYGYTF.